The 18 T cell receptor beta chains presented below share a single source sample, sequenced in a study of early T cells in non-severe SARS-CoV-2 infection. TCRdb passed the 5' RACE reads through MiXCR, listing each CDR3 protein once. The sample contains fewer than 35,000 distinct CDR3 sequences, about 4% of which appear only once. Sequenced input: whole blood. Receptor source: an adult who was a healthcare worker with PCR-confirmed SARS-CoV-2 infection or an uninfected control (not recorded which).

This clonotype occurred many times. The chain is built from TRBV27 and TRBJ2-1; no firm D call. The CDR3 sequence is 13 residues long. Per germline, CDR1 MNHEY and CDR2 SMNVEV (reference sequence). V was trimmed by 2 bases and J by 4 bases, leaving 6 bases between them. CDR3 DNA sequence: TGTGCCAGCAGTTTAAGACTTTACAATGAGCAGTTCTTC. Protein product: CASSLRLYNEQFF.

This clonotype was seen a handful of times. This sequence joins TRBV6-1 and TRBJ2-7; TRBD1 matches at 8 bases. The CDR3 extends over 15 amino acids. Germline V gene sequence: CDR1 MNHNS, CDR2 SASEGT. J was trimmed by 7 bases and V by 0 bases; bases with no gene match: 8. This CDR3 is CASSEAEDRGVEQYV. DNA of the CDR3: TGTGCCAGCAGTGAAGCCGAAGACAGGGGAGTTGAGCAGTACGTC.

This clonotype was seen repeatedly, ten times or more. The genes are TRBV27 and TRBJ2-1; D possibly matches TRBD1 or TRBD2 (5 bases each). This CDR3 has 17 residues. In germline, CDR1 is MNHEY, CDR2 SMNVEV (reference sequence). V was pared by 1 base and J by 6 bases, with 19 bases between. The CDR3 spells CASSLYGYGGAPNEQFF. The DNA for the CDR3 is TGTGCCAGCAGTTTATATGGGTATGGGGGAGCTCCCAATGAGCAGTTCTTC.

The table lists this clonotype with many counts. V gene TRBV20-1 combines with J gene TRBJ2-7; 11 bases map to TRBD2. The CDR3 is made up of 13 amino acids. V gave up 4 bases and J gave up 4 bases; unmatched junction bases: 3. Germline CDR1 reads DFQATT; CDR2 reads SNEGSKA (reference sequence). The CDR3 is CSAKGLADYEQYF. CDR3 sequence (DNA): TGCAGTGCTAAGGGACTAGCGGATTACGAGCAGTACTTC.

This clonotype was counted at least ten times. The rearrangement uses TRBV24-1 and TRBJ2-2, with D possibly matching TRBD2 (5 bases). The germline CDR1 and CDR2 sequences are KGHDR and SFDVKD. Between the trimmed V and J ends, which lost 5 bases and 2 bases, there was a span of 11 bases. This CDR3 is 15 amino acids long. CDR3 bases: TGTGCCACCAGTGGTGGACTGACTAACACCGGGGAGCTGTTTTTT. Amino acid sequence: CATSGGLTNTGELFF.

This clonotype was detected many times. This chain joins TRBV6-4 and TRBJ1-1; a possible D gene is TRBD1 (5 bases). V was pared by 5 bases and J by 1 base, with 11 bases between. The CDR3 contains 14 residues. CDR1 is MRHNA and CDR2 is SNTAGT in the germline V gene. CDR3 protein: CASSLSGTNTEAFF. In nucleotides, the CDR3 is TGTGCCAGCAGTCTTTCGGGGACGAACACTGAAGCTTTCTTT.

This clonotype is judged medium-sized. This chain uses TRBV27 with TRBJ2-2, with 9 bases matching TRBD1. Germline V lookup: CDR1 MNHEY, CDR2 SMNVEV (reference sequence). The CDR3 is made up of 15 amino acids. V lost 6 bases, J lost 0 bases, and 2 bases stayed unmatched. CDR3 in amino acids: CASRRTGANTGELFF. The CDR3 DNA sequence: TGTGCCAGCAGAAGGACAGGGGCGAACACCGGGGAGCTGTTTTTT.

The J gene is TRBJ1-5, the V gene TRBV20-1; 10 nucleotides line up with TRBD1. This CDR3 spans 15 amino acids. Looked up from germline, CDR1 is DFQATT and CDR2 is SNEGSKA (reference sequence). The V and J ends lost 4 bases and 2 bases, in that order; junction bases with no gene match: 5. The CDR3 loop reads CSANPGTGGNQPQHF. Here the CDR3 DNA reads TGCAGTGCTAACCCGGGGACAGGGGGCAATCAGCCCCAGCATTTT.

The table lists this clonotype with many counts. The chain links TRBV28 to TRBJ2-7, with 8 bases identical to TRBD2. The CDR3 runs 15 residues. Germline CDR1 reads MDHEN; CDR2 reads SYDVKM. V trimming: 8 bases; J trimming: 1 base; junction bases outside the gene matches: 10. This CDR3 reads CASLSGTPVSYEQYF. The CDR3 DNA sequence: TGTGCCAGCCTTAGCGGGACACCCGTTTCCTACGAGCAGTACTTC.

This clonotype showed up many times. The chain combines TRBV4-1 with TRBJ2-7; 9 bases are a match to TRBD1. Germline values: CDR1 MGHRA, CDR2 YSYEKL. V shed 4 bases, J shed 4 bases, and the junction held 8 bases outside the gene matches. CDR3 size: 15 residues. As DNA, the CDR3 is TGCGCCAGCAGCCCCCTACAGGGGGCGCGGTACGAGCAGTACTTC. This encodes CASSPLQGARYEQYF.

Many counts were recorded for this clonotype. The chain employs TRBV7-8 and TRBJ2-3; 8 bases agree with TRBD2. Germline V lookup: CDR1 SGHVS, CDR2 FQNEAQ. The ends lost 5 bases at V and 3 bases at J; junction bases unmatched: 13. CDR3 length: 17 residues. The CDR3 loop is CASSPQMGSGTTDTQYF. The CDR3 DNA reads TGTGCCAGCAGCCCGCAGATGGGTAGCGGGACGACAGATACGCAGTATTTT.

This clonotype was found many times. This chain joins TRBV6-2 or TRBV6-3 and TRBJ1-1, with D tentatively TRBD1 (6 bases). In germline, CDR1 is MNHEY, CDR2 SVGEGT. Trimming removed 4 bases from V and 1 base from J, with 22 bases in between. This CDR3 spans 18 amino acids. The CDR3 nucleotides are TGTGCCAGCAGTTCCTATATGGACAGAGCTACGAGGAACACTGAAGCTTTCTTT. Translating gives CASSSYMDRATRNTEAFF.

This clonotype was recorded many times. The CDR3 DNA reads as TGTGCCAGCAGCTCCACATACAACCGGGACACAACAGAGCAGTTCTTC. The encoded protein is CASSSTYNRDTTEQFF. The gene calls are TRBV11-3 and TRBJ2-1; D possibly corresponds to TRBD1 (6 bases). The CDR3 contains 16 residues. Germline V CDR1 and CDR2: SGHNT, YENEEA. V was shortened by 4 bases and J by 10 bases, with 23 bases between the two germline ends.

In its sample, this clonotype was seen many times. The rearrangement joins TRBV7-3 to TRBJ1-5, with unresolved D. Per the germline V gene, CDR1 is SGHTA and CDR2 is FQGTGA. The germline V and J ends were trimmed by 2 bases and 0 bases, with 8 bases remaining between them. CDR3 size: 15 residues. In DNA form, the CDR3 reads TGTGCCAGCAGCTTAGAGGGAGGTAGCAATCAGCCCCAGCATTTT. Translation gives CASSLEGGSNQPQHF.

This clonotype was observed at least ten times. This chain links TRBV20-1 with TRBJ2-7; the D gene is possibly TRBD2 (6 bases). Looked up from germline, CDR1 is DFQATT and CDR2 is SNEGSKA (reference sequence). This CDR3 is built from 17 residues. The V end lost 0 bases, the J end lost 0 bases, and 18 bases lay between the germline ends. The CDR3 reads CSARDVASVLSSYEQYF. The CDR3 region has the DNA TGCAGTGCTAGAGATGTGGCTAGCGTTTTAAGCTCCTACGAGCAGTACTTC.

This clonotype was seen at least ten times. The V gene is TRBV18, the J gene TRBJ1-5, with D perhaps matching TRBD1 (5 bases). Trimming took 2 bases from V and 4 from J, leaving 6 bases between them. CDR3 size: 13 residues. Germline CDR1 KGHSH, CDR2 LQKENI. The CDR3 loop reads CASSPEGNQPQHF. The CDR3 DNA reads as TGTGCCAGCTCACCAGAGGGGAATCAGCCCCAGCATTTT.

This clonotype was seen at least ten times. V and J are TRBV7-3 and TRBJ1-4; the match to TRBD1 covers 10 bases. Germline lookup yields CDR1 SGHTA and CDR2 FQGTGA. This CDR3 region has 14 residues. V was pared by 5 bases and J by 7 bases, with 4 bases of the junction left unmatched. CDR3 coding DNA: TGTGCCAGCAGCCCGGGACAGGGGTTTGAAAAACTGTTTTTT. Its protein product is CASSPGQGFEKLFF.

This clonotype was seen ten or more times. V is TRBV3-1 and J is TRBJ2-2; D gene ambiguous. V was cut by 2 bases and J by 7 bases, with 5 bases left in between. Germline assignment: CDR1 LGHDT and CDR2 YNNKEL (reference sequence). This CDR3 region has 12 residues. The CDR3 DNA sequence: TGTGCCAGCAGCCAACGAGTCGGGGAGCTGTTTTTT. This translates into CASSQRVGELFF.